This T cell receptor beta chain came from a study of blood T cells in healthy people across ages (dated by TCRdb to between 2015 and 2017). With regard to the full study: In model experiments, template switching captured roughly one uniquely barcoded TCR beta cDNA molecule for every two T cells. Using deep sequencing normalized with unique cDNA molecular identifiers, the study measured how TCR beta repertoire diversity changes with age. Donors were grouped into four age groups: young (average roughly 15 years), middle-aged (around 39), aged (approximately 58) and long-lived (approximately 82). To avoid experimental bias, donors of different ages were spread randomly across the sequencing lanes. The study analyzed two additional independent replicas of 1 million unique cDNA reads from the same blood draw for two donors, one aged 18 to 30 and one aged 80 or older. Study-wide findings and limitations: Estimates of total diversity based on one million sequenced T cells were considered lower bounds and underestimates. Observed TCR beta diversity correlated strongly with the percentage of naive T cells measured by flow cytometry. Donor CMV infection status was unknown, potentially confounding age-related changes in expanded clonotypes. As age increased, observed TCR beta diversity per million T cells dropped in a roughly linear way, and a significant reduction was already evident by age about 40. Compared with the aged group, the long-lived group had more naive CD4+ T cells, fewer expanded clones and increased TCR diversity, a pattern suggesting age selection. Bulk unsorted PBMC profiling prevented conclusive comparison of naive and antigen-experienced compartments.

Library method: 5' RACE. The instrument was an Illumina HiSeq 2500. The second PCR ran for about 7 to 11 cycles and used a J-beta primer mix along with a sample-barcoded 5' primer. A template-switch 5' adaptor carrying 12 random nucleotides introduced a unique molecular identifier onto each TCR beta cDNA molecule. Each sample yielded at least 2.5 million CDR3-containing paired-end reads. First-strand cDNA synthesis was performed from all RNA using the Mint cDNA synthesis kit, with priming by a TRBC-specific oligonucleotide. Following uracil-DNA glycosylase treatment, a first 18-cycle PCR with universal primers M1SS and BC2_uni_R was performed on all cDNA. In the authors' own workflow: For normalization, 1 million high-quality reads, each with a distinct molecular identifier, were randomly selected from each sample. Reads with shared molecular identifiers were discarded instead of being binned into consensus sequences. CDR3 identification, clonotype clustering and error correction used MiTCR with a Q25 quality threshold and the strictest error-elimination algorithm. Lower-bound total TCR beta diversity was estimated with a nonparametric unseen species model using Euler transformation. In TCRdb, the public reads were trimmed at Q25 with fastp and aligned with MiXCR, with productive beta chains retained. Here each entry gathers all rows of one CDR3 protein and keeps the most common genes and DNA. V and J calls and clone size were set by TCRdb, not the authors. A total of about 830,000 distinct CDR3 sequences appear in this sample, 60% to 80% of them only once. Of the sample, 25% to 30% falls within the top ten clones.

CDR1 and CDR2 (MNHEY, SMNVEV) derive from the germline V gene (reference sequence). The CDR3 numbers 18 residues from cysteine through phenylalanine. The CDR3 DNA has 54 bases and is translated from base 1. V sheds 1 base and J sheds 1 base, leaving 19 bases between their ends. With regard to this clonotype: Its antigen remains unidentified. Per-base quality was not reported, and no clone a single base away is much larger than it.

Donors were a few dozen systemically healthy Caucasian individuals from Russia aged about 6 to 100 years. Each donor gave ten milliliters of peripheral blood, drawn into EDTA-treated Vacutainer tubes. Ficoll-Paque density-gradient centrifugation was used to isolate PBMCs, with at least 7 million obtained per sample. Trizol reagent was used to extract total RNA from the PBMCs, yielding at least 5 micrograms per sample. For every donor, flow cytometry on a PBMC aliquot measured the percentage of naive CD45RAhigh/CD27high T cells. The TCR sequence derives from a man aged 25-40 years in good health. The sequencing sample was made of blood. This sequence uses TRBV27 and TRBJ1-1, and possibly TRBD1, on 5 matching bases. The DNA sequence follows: TGTGCCAGCAGTTTATTTGGCTATGGAGGGGAGAGGAACACTGAAGCTTTCTTT. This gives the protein CASSLFGYGGERNTEAFF.